This T cell receptor (beta chain) was sequenced for a study of memory CD4+ T cells and cytomegalovirus serostatus (dated by TCRdb to between 2018 and 2020). With respect to the entire study: The cohort included approximately 35 healthy adults from Belgium, of whom 9 were CMV seropositive and approximately 24 were CMV seronegative. The study sequenced CD4+ memory TCRbeta repertoires of a Belgian cohort with known cytomegalovirus serostatus to replicate a published TCR-based CMV serostatus classifier. What the study reported, not specific to this receptor: The results were interpreted as suggesting that the CMV-associated TCR signature is largely present in the CD4+ memory repertoire. For predicting CMV serostatus, the median bootstrapped AUC was 0.95 using the original framework and about 0.9 using a US-trained random forest. On the Belgian cohort, the classifier built on the original framework reached a median bootstrapped AUC of around 0.96, with a 95% CI of 0.76-1.00. Among the 150 to 200 previously reported CMV-associated TCRbeta sequences, about 71 showed up in the CD4+ memory repertoires, with each one found in between one and five individuals. Only CD4+CD45RO+ memory cells were sequenced, in contrast to the original study, which included naive and memory CD4+ and CD8+ populations.

Trimming at the junction amounts to 6 bases on V and 5 bases on J, and the germline ends lie 13 bases apart. The CDR3 has 14 amino acids, counting the end cysteine and phenylalanine. Only the CDR3 DNA stays, 42 bases, in frame from base 1. The germline V gene supplies CDR1 MDHEN and CDR2 SYDVKM. The Quick-DNA Microprep Kit was used to extract genomic DNA from the sorted cells. Amplification of TCRbeta DNA was done with the immunoSEQ hsTCRbeta kit, following the protocol from the manufacturer. An Illumina MiSeq instrument was used to sequence the TCRbeta libraries. The source study handled its data this way. Following removal of out-of-frame sequences, more than 2,000,000 distinct TCRbeta sequences were retained, with an average of about 70,000 per individual. Each individual was scored by the count of over 150 previously reported CMV-associated TCRbeta sequences and the total productive distinct TCRbeta count. A beta-binomial model was reimplemented in Python, and random forests from scikit-learn, run with default parameters, were trained on data from the US cohort. Classifier performance on the Belgian cohort was summarized as median AUC with percentile confidence intervals calculated over 10,000 bootstrap iterations. TCRdb mirrors the immuneACCESS table, restricted to in-frame sequences. Some clones are absent from its copies; in checked studies, under half trace to an unresolved V gene, and the reason for the others is unknown. D and trimming were read from the DNA, whereas the V and J calls and clone size are those reported in that table. Counted in this sample were roughly 49,000 clones; 78% of them appeared once. The leading ten clones occupy 0.77% of the sample.

Concerning this clone: The antigen it binds to is not known. No base-level quality is on record; no much larger clone is a single base apart.

Single viable CD3+CD4+CD8-CD45RO+ cells were sorted as memory CD4+ T cells on a FACSAria II. CMV serostatus was determined with a Roche Elecsys assay detecting serum IgG against CMV pp150, pp28, p38 and p52. Following thawing, total CD4+ T cells were enriched through positive selection using CD4 magnetic microbeads. The samples came from a different study that was designed specifically to examine the CD4+ T cell memory repertoire. Peripheral blood mononuclear cells were isolated and cryopreserved according to standard operating procedures, and serum was kept at -80 degrees C. CD3-PerCP (BW264/56), CD4-APC (RPA-T4), CD45RO-PE (UCHT1) and CD8-Pacific Orange (3B5) antibodies were used for staining, and non-viable cells were excluded with Sytox blue.

Sequencing was performed on memory CD4+ T cells from blood. The rearranged segments are TRBV28 and TRBJ1-4; possibly the D gene is TRBD1, per 6 matching bases. The sequence was obtained from an adult in good health and CMV-seronegative. The CDR3 is CASSPGGANEKLFF. The nucleotide sequence reads as follows: TGTGCCAGCAGCCCTGGGGGGGCGAATGAAAAACTGTTTTTT.